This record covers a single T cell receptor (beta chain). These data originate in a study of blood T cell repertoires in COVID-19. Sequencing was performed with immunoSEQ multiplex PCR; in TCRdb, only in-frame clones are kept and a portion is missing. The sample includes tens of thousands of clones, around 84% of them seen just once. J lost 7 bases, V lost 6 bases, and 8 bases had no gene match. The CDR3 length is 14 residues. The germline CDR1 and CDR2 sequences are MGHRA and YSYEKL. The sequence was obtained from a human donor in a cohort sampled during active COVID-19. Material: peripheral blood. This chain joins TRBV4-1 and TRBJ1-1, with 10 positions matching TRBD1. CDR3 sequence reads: CASRELGTGDEAFF. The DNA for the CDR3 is TGCGCCAGCAGGGAACTCGGGACAGGGGATGAAGCTTTCTTT.